Following are 6 T cell receptor beta chains from one sample sequenced in a study of T-cell memory formation after mild COVID-19. A single record per CDR3 protein comes from TCRdb applying MiXCR to the 5' RACE reads. The sample lists hundreds of thousands of distinct CDR3 sequences; around 17% were seen once. The material sequenced was PBMCs or a T cell subset sorted from them (not recorded which). Every receptor here comes from a young man who had mild COVID-19 (a few samples of this study predate the infection). Cell type and time point are not known.

V usage is TRBV27 and J usage is TRBJ2-3, with D perhaps TRBD1 (6 bases). Germline-derived CDR1 and CDR2 are MNHEY and SMNVEV (reference sequence). Between the trimmed V and J ends, which lost 2 bases and 2 bases, there was a span of 11 bases. The CDR3 extends over 15 amino acids. The chain's CDR3 is CASSLTGTHTDTQYF. CDR3 nucleotide sequence: TGTGCCAGCAGTTTAACCGGGACACACACAGATACGCAGTATTTT.

The sample holds a few counts of this clonotype. The rearrangement links TRBV6-2 or TRBV6-3 to TRBJ2-7; D unclear. V lost 6 bases, J lost 3 bases, and 9 bases lay in between. The CDR3 extends over 12 amino acids. The V gene's germline CDR1 is MNHEY and CDR2 SVGEGT. The CDR3 nucleotides read TGTGCCAGCAGCCACCTGGGCTACGAGCAGTACGTC. This sequence encodes CASSHLGYEQYV.

This clonotype was detected only a few times. CDR3 residues: CASSYSKFGGLRETQYF. The CDR3 nucleotides are TGTGCCAGCAGTTACTCGAAGTTTGGGGGGCTCCGGGAGACCCAGTACTTC. V usage is TRBV6-2 or TRBV6-3 and J usage is TRBJ2-5; D may correspond to TRBD1 or TRBD2 (6 bases each). V lost 0 bases and J lost 5, with 19 bases in between. There are 17 residues in the CDR3. The germline gives CDR1 MNHEY, CDR2 SVGEGT.

This chain connects TRBV7-2 to TRBJ2-3; D gene uncertain. V was cut by 4 bases and J by 5 bases, with 16 bases left in between. Germline values: CDR1 SGHTA, CDR2 FQGNSA. The CDR3 has 15 amino acids. The CDR3 bases are TGTGCCAGCAGCTCGCCTGGGTCACGGAGAGATACGCAGTATTTT. It specifies CASSSPGSRRDTQYF.

V gene TRBV4-2 combines with J gene TRBJ2-3; unclear D gene. Germline lookup yields CDR1 LGHNA and CDR2 YNFKEQ. This CDR3 is built from 15 residues. The V and J ends lost 1 base and 4 bases respectively, with 12 bases between them. The CDR3 sequence: CASSQGGLRADTQYF. The CDR3 DNA follows: TGTGCCAGCAGCCAAGGTGGGCTCCGCGCAGATACGCAGTATTTT.

This clonotype came up a few times. J is TRBJ2-1 and V is TRBV27, with a weak D call TRBD1 (6 bases). Germline lookup yields CDR1 MNHEY and CDR2 SMNVEV (reference sequence). The CDR3 sequence is 16 residues long. The ends were cut back, 7 bases at V and 6 bases at J, with 22 bases in the middle. The CDR3 bases are TGTGCCAGCAACAGGGCACTTGGGTCAAGGGGCAATGAGCAGTTCTTC. Translation: CASNRALGSRGNEQFF.